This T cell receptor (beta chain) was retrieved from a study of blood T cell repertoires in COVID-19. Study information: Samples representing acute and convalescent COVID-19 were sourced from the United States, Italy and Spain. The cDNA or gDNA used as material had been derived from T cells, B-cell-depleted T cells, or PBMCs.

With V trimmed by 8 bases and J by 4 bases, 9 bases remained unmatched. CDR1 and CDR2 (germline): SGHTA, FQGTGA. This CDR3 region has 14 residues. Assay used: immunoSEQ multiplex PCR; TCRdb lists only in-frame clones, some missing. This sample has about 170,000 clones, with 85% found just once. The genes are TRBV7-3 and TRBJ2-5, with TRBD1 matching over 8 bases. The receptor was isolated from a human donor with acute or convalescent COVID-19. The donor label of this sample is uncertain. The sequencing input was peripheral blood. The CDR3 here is CASDNSGGAETQYF. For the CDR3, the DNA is TGTGCCAGCGATAATTCAGGGGGCGCAGAGACCCAGTACTTC.